These 27 T cell receptor beta chains came from one sample sequenced in a study of T-cell reconstitution after alpha-beta-depleted transplantation in children (dated by TCRdb to 2016 to 2017). The method was PCR. Reads for this sample came from an Illumina HiSeq 2500. TCR libraries were prepared with molecular barcoding, using unique molecular identifiers to normalize TCRbeta repertoire quantification. Through fastp at Q25 and MiXCR, TCRdb rebuilt clones from the public reads, retaining in-frame beta chains. Entries that share a CDR3 protein sequence are merged under the most common genes and DNA. The sample contains almost 400,000 distinct CDR3 sequences, roughly 20% of them found a single time. The top ten hold around 3.9% of the sample. The source was PBMCs from the stem cell graft donor, collected from the stem cell graft. The receptors were sampled from a human donor who donated a stem cell graft to a child with acute myeloid leukemia.

The chain couples TRBV3-1 to TRBJ2-5, with 10 nucleotides matching TRBD1. The CDR3 totals 15 residues. Germline assignment: CDR1 LGHDT and CDR2 YNNKEL (reference sequence). V shed 1 base, J shed 5 bases, and the junction held 4 bases outside the gene matches. The CDR3 DNA follows: TGTGCCAGCAGCCAAGGTGACAGGGGGCGTGAGACCCAGTACTTC. Translation: CASSQGDRGRETQYF.

This clonotype showed up many times. The V gene is TRBV12-3 or TRBV12-4, the J gene TRBJ2-7; the D is unclear. This CDR3 comprises 11 residues. V lost 6 bases and J 2 bases, leaving 5 bases between the germline ends. The CDR3 is CASSRTYEQYF. The CDR3 region has the DNA TGTGCCAGCAGCCGAACCTACGAGCAGTACTTC.

The rearrangement joins TRBV10-1 to TRBJ2-3, with D maybe TRBD2 (6 bases). Germline-derived CDR1 and CDR2 are WNHNN and SYGVQD (reference sequence). Deletions cut 3 bases from V and 6 bases from J, with 10 bases between. There are 13 residues in the CDR3. The DNA of the CDR3 is TGCGCCAGCAGTGACGGGAGCCCGGATACGCAGTATTTT. This translates into CASSDGSPDTQYF.

This clonotype came up a few times. The gene calls are TRBV7-9 and TRBJ1-1; no reliable D call. The CDR3 runs 10 residues. The V and J ends lost 8 bases and 5 bases respectively, with 6 bases between them. CDR1 is SEHNR and CDR2 is FQNEAQ in the germline V gene (reference sequence). The CDR3 region is CASGWTEAFF. CDR3 coding DNA: TGTGCCAGCGGATGGACTGAAGCTTTCTTT.

There are a few counts of this clonotype. The genes are TRBV27 and TRBJ2-5; the D call may be TRBD1 or TRBD2 (6 bases each). The CDR3 contains 12 residues. Germline-derived CDR1 and CDR2 are MNHEY and SMNVEV (reference sequence). The CDR3 DNA is TGTGTAAGCGGGCACAGGGAAGAGACCCAGTACTTC. Its protein is CVSGHREETQYF.

This clonotype was found a few times. The V and J genes are TRBV2 and TRBJ1-1; D possibly corresponds to TRBD1 (6 bases). Germline V gene data show CDR1 as SNHLY and CDR2 as FYNNEI. Trimming shortened V by 6 bases and J by 6 bases, and 14 bases separated the two germline ends. CDR3 length: 13 amino acids. The chain's CDR3 is CASSQNRDAEAFF. In DNA, the CDR3 is TGTGCCAGCAGCCAAAACAGGGACGCTGAAGCTTTCTTT.

This clonotype was counted a few times. The chain is built from TRBV5-1 and TRBJ2-7; TRBD2 agrees at 7 bases. This CDR3 comprises 15 residues. Germline V gene data show CDR1 as SGHRS and CDR2 as YFSETQ. J lost 3 bases, V lost 0 bases, and 6 bases had no gene match. CDR3 in amino acids: CASSLGVGGGYEQYF. CDR3 in DNA: TGCGCCAGCAGCTTGGGTGTAGGCGGGGGCTACGAGCAGTACTTC. The full variable domain, its missing parts supplied by reference TRBV5-1 and TRBJ2-7, is KAGVTQTPRYLIKTRGQQVTLSCSPISGHRSVSWYQQTPGQGLQFLFEYFSETQRNKGNFPGRFSGRQFSNSRSEMNVSTLELGDSALYLCASSLGVGGGYEQYFGPGTRLTVT.

The rearrangement joins TRBV20-1 to TRBJ2-3; the D gene is possibly TRBD2 (7 bases). CDR3 size: 17 residues. V lost 6 bases and J 1 base, leaving 23 bases between the germline ends. Germline V gene sequence: CDR1 DFQATT, CDR2 SNEGSKA (reference sequence). CDR3 protein: CSAREWGGRRGTDTQYF. DNA for the CDR3: TGCAGTGCAAGGGAATGGGGGGGGCGCCGAGGCACAGATACGCAGTATTTT.

The chain has TRBV5-1 and TRBJ2-1; weak D call: TRBD2 (6 bases). This CDR3 is 14 amino acids long. Trimming cost V 4 bases and J 7 bases, with 15 bases left between them. Germline assignment: CDR1 SGHRS and CDR2 YFSETQ. For the CDR3, the DNA is TGCGCCAGCAGCCCCGGGGACTCTCAAAATGAGCAGTTCTTC. This codes for CASSPGDSQNEQFF.

The V gene is TRBV29-1, the J gene TRBJ2-1, with TRBD2 identical over 11 bases. The J segment lost 5 bases and the V segment lost 1 base, leaving 10 bases of the junction unmatched. The CDR3 length is 17 residues. Germline loops: CDR1 SQVTM, CDR2 ANQGSEA. As DNA, the CDR3 is TGCAGCGTTGAAGGACTAGCGGGGCTATTTCGGGACAATGAGCAGTTCTTC. This encodes CSVEGLAGLFRDNEQFF.

This clonotype was observed many times. The chain employs TRBV20-1 and TRBJ2-5; D ambiguous. This CDR3 is 11 amino acids long. V was trimmed by 0 bases and J by 4 bases, leaving 3 bases between them. Germline V gene lookup returns CDR1 DFQATT and CDR2 SNEGSKA (reference sequence). The CDR3: CSAREGETQYF. For the CDR3, the DNA is TGCAGTGCTAGAGAGGGAGAGACCCAGTACTTC.

J is TRBJ2-1 and V is TRBV9; 7 bases map to TRBD1. The V and J ends lost 4 bases and 5 bases, in that order; junction bases with no gene match: 9. This CDR3 comprises 15 residues. The germline V gene encodes CDR1 SGDLS and CDR2 YYNGEE. This chain's CDR3 is CASSPRDSPNNEQFF. The CDR3, as DNA: TGTGCCAGCAGCCCACGGGACAGCCCAAACAATGAGCAGTTCTTC.

This clonotype was detected only a few times. The chain combines TRBV7-6 with TRBJ2-7; 10 bases map to TRBD2. With V trimmed by 0 bases and J by 1 base, 6 bases remained unmatched. The germline V gene encodes CDR1 SGHVS and CDR2 FNYEAQ. The CDR3 sequence is 17 residues long. CDR3 nucleotide sequence: TGTGCCAGCAGCTTAGCCGGGTCTAGCGGGAGATCCTACGAGCAGTACTTC. The encoded protein is CASSLAGSSGRSYEQYF.

This clonotype was found a few times. This sequence joins TRBV24-1 and TRBJ2-1; D gene uncertain. V was trimmed by 4 bases and J by 5 bases, leaving 8 bases between them. Germline assignment: CDR1 KGHDR and CDR2 SFDVKD. This CDR3 comprises 13 residues. The CDR3 nucleotides read TGTGCCACCAGTGACCCTCCCGACAATGAGCAGTTCTTC. This translates into CATSDPPDNEQFF.

The V and J genes are TRBV4-1 and TRBJ2-1; TRBD2 matches at 14 bases. Per germline, CDR1 MGHRA and CDR2 YSYEKL. The CDR3 contains 17 residues. After removal of 2 bases from V and 8 bases from J, the junction contained 8 bases not matched to a gene. CDR3 loop: CASSQPGTSGSEDEQFF. The CDR3 DNA follows: TGCGCCAGCAGCCAACCCGGGACTAGCGGGAGCGAGGATGAGCAGTTCTTC.

There are many counts of this clonotype. The rearrangement uses TRBV12-3 or TRBV12-4 and TRBJ2-7, with a tentative D call TRBD2 (6 bases). Trimming cost V 5 bases and J 3 bases, with 17 bases left between them. The CDR3 contains 15 residues. CDR3 coding DNA: TGTGCCAGCAGTGAGGACTACATGCCTGACTACGAGCAGTACTTC. Translated, it gives CASSEDYMPDYEQYF.

The V gene is TRBV25-1, the J gene TRBJ2-5; D gene uncertain. This CDR3 has 11 residues. The germline gives CDR1 MGHDK, CDR2 SYGVNS. V lost 3 bases to trimming and J lost 3 bases, with 2 bases between them. As DNA, the CDR3 is TGTGCCAGCAGTGACAAAGAGACCCAGTACTTC. Amino acids: CASSDKETQYF. The full variable domain, with the rest looked up from reference TRBV25-1 and TRBJ2-5, is EADIYQTPRYLVIGTGKKITLECSQTMGHDKMYWYQQDPGMELHLIHYSYGVNSTEKGDLSSESTVSRIRTEHFPLTLESARPSHTSQYLCASSDKETQYFGPGTRLLVL.

This clonotype was detected only a few times. This rearrangement joins TRBV6-5 to TRBJ1-6, with TRBD1 identical over 8 bases. Germline V CDR1 and CDR2: MNHEY, SVGAGI. V dropped 0 bases and J dropped 10; count of bases not matched to a gene: 14. This CDR3 comprises 18 residues. CDR3 DNA sequence: TGTGCCAGCAGTTACTCGAAGGGGAGACAGGGGATATTCTCACCCCTCCACTTT. It specifies CASSYSKGRQGIFSPLHF.

This clonotype was counted a few times. This chain connects TRBV28 to TRBJ2-6, with D unclear. Germline values: CDR1 MDHEN, CDR2 SYDVKM. Trimming shortened V by 7 bases and J by 7 bases, and 14 bases separated the two germline ends. The CDR3 length is 14 residues. CDR3 amino acids: CASMSVLLANVLTF. DNA for the CDR3: TGTGCCAGCATGAGCGTACTTTTAGCCAACGTCCTGACTTTC.

The chain links TRBV29-1 to TRBJ2-7; D may be TRBD1 (6 bases). CDR3 length equals 11 residues. V was cut by 7 bases and J by 4 bases, with 11 bases left in between. CDR1 is SQVTM, CDR2 ANQGSEA, per germline. CDR3 sequence reads: CSGQDSYEQYF. CDR3 bases: TGCAGCGGACAGGACTCGTACGAGCAGTACTTC.

This clonotype was counted a few times. The chain couples TRBV12-3 or TRBV12-4 to TRBJ2-1, with 14 bases fitting TRBD2. The CDR3 extends over 16 amino acids. The ends lost 4 bases at V and 8 bases at J; junction bases unmatched: 7. CDR3 DNA: TGTGCCAGCAGTTCCCCGACTAGCGGGAGGGTCGATGAGCAGTTCTTC. Its translation: CASSSPTSGRVDEQFF.

This clonotype has just a few counts. The genes are TRBV6-5 and TRBJ1-2; D not resolved. Germline V lookup: CDR1 MNHEY, CDR2 SVGAGI. The CDR3 loop spans 17 amino acids. V was cut by 2 bases and J by 2 bases, with 18 bases left in between. The CDR3: CASSYLKRSATNYGYTF. The CDR3 bases are TGTGCCAGCAGTTACCTTAAGCGTTCGGCCACCAACTATGGCTACACCTTC.

This clonotype was observed a few times. V is TRBV28 and J is TRBJ2-7; TRBD1 or TRBD2 may be the D gene (6 bases each). The CDR3 length is 14 residues. V was clipped by 1 base and J by 7 bases, with 14 bases between them. Germline loops: CDR1 MDHEN, CDR2 SYDVKM. The CDR3 is CASSLSPRGGEQYF. DNA for the CDR3: TGTGCCAGCAGTTTATCCCCCAGGGGAGGTGAGCAGTACTTC.

This chain connects TRBV24-1 to TRBJ2-1; no definite D call. The CDR3 runs 13 residues. CDR1 and CDR2 (germline): KGHDR, SFDVKD. V dropped 4 bases and J dropped 4 bases, with 7 bases sitting between them. The CDR3 here is CATSETTYNEQFF. The CDR3 DNA reads TGTGCCACCAGTGAGACGACTTACAATGAGCAGTTCTTC.

The chain joins TRBV29-1 to TRBJ2-1; no firm D call. In germline, CDR1 is SQVTM, CDR2 ANQGSEA. V was pared by 8 bases and J by 2 bases, with 13 bases between. This CDR3 is built from 13 residues. The CDR3 protein is CSSAGSTYNEQFF. CDR3 sequence (DNA): TGCAGCTCGGCCGGATCAACCTACAATGAGCAGTTCTTC.

This clonotype has more than one count but fewer than ten. V and J are TRBV30 and TRBJ2-3; 7 nucleotides agree with TRBD1. The CDR3 runs 14 residues. Looked up from germline, CDR1 is GTSNPN and CDR2 is SVGIG (reference sequence). V shed 1 base, J shed 4 bases, and the junction held 5 bases outside the gene matches. This CDR3 is CAWSGGQGADTQYF. The CDR3 DNA reads as TGTGCCTGGAGTGGGGGGCAGGGGGCAGATACGCAGTATTTT.

Only a few counts were recorded for this clonotype. This rearrangement joins TRBV12-3 or TRBV12-4 to TRBJ1-1, with D unclear. The V gene lost 6 bases and the J gene lost 2 bases, with 10 bases spanning the gap. The CDR3 has 13 amino acids. The chain's CDR3 is CASRSRANTEAFF. DNA of the CDR3: TGTGCCAGCAGGTCAAGGGCAAACACTGAAGCTTTCTTT.